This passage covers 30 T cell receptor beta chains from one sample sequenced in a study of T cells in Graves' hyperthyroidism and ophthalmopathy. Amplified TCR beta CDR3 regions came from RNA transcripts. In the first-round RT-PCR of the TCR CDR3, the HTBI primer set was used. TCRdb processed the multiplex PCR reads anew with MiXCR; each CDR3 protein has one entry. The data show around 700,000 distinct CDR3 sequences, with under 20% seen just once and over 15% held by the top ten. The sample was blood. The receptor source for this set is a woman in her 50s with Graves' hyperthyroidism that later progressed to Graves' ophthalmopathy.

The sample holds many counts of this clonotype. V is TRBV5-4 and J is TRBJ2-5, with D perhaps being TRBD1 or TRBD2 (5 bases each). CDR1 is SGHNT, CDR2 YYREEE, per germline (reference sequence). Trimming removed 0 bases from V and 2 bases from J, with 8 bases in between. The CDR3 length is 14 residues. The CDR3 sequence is CASSLVGAQETQYF. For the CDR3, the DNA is TGTGCCAGCAGCTTGGTCGGGGCTCAAGAGACCCAGTACTTC.

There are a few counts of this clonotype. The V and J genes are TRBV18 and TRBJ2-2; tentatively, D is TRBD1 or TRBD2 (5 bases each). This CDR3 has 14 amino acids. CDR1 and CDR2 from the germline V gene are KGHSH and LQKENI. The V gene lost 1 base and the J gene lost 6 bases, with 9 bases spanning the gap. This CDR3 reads CASSPRDESGELFF. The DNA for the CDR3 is TGTGCCAGCTCACCACGGGACGAATCCGGGGAGCTGTTTTTT.

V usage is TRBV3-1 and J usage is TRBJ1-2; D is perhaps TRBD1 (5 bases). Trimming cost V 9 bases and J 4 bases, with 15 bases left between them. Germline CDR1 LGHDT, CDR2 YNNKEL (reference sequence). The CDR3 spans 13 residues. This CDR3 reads CASGRGEGYGYTF. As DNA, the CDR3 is TGTGCCAGTGGTAGGGGCGAAGGCTATGGCTACACCTTC.

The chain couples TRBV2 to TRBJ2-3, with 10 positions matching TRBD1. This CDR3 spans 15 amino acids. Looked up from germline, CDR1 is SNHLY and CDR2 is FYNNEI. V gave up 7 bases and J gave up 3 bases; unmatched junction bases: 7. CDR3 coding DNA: TGTGCCAGCAAAGCGGACAGGGGGGAGACAGATACGCAGTATTTT. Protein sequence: CASKADRGETDTQYF.

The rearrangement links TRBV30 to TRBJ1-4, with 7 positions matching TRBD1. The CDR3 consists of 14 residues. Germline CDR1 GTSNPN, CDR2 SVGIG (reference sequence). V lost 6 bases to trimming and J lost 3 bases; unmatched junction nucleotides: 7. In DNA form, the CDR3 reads TGTGCCTGCAATTACAGGGGAGCTAATGAAAAACTGTTTTTT. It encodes CACNYRGANEKLFF.

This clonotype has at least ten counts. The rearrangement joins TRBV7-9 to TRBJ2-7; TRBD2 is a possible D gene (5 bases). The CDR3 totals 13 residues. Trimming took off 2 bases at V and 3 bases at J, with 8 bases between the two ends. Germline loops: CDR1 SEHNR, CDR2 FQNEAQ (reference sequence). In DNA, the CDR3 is TGTGCCAGCAGCTTAAACGGAGGCTACGAGCAGTACTTC. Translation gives CASSLNGGYEQYF.

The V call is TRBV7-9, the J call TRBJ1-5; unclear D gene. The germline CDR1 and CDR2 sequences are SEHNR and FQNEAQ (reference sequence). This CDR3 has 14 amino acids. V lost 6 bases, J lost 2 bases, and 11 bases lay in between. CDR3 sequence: CASRPLSGNQPQHF. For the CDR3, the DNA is TGTGCCAGCAGACCCCTTTCGGGCAATCAGCCCCAGCATTTT.

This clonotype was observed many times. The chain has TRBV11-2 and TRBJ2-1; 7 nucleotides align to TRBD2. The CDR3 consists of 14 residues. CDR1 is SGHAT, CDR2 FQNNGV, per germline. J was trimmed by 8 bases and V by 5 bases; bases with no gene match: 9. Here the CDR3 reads CASSGAGWGDEQFF. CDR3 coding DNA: TGTGCCAGCAGCGGAGCGGGGTGGGGGGATGAGCAGTTCTTC.

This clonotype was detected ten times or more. CDR3 nucleotides: TGTGCCAGCAGCGTCAGGGCCGATGCGGAGACCCAGTACTTC. Protein sequence: CASSVRADAETQYF. The genes are TRBV9 and TRBJ2-5; tentatively, D is TRBD1 (5 bases). Trimming removed 2 bases from V and 5 bases from J, with 13 bases in between. This CDR3 has 14 residues. Germline V lookup: CDR1 SGDLS, CDR2 YYNGEE.

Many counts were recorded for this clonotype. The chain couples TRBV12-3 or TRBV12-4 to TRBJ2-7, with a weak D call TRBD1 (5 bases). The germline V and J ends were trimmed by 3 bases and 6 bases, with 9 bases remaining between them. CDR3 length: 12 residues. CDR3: CASSFRESEQYF. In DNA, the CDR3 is TGTGCCAGCAGTTTCAGGGAATCCGAGCAGTACTTC.

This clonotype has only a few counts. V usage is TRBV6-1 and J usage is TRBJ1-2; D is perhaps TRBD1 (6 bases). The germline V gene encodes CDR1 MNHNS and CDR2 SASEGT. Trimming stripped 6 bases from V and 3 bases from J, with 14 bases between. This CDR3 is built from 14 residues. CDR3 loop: CASRARTADYGYTF. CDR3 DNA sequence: TGTGCCAGCAGGGCCAGGACAGCCGACTATGGCTACACCTTC.

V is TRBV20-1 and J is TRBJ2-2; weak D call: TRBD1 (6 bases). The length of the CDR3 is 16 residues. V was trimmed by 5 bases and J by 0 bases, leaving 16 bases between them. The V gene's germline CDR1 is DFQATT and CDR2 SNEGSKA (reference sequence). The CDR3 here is CSAPSPGHANTGELFF. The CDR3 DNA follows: TGCAGTGCTCCGTCTCCGGGACACGCGAACACCGGGGAGCTGTTTTTT.

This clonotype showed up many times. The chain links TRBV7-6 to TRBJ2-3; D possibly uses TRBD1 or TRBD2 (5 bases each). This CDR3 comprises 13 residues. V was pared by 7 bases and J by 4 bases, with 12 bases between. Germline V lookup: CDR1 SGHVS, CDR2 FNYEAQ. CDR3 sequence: CASTGTAPDTQYF. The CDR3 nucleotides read TGTGCCAGCACGGGGACGGCCCCAGATACGCAGTATTTT.

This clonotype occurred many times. CDR3 loop: CASSQGRDSGGYTF. Written as DNA, the CDR3 is TGTGCCAGCAGCCAAGGGCGGGATTCCGGTGGCTACACCTTC. The chain employs TRBV3-1 and TRBJ1-2, with D hard to call. The CDR3 consists of 14 residues. CDR1 LGHDT and CDR2 YNNKEL come from the germline V gene (reference sequence). With 1 base removed from V and 7 bases from J, the gap between germline ends came to 13 bases.

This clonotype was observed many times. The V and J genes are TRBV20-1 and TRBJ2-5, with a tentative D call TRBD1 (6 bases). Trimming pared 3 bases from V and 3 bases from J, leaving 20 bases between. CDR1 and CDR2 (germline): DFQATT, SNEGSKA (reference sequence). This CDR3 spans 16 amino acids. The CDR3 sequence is CSARSVRDRLEETQYF. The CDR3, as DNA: TGCAGTGCTAGGTCCGTCCGCGACAGGCTGGAAGAGACCCAGTACTTC.

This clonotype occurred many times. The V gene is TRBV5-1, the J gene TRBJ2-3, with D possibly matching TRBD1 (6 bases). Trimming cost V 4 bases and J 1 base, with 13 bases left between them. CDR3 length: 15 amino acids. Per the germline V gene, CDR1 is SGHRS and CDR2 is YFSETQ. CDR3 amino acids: CASSPADRGTDTQYF. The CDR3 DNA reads TGCGCCAGCAGCCCTGCGGACAGAGGCACAGATACGCAGTATTTT.

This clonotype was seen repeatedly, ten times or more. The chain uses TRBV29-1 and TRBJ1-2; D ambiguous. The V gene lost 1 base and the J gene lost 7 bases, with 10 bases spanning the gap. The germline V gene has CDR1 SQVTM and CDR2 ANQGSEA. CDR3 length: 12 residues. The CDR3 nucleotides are TGCAGCGTTGAAGGGGGTATGATTGGCTACACCTTC. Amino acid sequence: CSVEGGMIGYTF.

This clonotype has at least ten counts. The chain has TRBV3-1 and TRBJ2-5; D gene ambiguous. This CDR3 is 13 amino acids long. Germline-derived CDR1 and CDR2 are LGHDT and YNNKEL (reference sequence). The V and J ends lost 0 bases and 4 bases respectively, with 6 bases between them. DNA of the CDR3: TGTGCCAGCAGCCAAGATAGGGTAGAGACCCAGTACTTC. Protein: CASSQDRVETQYF.

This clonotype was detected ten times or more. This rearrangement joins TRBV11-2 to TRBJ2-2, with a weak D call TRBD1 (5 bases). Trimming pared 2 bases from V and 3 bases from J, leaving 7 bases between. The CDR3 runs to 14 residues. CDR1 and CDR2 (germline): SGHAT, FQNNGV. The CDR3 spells CASSLLTDTGELFF. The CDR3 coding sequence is TGTGCCAGCAGCTTATTGACAGACACCGGGGAGCTGTTTTTT.

The CDR3 sequence: CAAGIINQPQHF. In nucleotides, the CDR3 is TGTGCGGCGGGGATAATCAATCAGCCCCAGCATTTT. V is TRBV19 and J is TRBJ1-5; no firm D call. CDR1 is LNHDA and CDR2 is SQIVND in the germline V gene (reference sequence). CDR3 length equals 12 residues.

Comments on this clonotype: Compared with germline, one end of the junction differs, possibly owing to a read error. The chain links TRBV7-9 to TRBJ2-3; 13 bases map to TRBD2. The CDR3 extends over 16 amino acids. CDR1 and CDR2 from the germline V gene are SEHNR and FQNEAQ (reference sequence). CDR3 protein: CASSYTSGGASDTRYF. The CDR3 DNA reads TGTGCCAGCAGCTACACTAGCGGGGGGGCCTCAGATACGCGGTATTTT.

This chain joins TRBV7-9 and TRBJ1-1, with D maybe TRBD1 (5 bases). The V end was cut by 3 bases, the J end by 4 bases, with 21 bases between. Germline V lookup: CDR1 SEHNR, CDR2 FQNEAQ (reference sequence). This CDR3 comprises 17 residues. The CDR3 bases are TGTGCCAGCAGCTTTGTCGGCTCAGGGCCCTCGGGCACTGAAGCTTTCTTT. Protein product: CASSFVGSGPSGTEAFF.

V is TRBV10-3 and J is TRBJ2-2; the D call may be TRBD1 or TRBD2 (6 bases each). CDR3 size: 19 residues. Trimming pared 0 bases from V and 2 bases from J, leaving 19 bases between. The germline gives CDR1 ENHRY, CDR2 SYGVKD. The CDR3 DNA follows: TGTGCCATCAGTGAGTCGACCCCGGGAACGGGGGCCAACACCGGGGAGCTGTTTTTT. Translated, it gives CAISESTPGTGANTGELFF.

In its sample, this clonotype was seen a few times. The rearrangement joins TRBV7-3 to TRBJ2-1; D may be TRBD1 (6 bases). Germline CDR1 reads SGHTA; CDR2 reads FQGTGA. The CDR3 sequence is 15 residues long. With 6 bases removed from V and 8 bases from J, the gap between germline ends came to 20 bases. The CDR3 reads CASSLGAGVVDEQFF. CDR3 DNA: TGTGCCAGCAGTCTCGGGGCAGGGGTGGTAGATGAGCAGTTCTTC.

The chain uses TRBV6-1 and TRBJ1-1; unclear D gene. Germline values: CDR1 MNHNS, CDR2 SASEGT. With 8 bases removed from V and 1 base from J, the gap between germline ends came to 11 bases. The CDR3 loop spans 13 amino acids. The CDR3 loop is CASLRVGNTEAFF. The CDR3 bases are TGTGCCAGCCTTCGGGTGGGGAACACTGAAGCTTTCTTT.

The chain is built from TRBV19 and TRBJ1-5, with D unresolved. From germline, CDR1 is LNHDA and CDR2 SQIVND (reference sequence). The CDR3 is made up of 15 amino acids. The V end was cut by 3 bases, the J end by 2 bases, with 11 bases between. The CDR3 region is CASSITSIRNQPQHF. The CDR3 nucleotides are TGTGCCAGTAGTATCACGAGCATCCGCAATCAGCCCCAGCATTTT.

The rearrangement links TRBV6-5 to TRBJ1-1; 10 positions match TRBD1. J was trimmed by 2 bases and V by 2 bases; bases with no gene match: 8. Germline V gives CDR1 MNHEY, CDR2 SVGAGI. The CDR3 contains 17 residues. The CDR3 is CASSYDPRTGGNTEAFF. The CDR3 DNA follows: TGTGCCAGCAGTTACGACCCAAGGACAGGGGGTAACACTGAAGCTTTCTTT.

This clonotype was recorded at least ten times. CDR3 coding DNA: TGCAGTGCTAGAGATCGTCGGACAGGGGTTGGCTACACCTTC. As protein: CSARDRRTGVGYTF. The rearrangement joins TRBV20-1 to TRBJ1-2, with TRBD1 identical over 9 bases. The ends lost 0 bases at V and 7 bases at J; junction bases unmatched: 6. From germline, CDR1 is DFQATT and CDR2 SNEGSKA (reference sequence). The CDR3 sequence is 14 residues long.

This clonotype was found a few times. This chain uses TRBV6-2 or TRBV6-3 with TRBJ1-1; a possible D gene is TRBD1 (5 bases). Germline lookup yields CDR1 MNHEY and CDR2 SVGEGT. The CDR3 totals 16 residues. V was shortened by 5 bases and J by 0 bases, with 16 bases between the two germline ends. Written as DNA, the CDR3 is TGTGCCAGCAGTCCACCTGGGGCGGGGCTGAACACTGAAGCTTTCTTT. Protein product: CASSPPGAGLNTEAFF.

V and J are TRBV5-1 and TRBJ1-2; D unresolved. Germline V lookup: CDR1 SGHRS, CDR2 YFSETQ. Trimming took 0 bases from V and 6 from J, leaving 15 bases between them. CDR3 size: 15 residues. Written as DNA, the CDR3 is TGCGCCAGCAGCTTGGTTTCATTCTCTGCGGATGGCTACACCTTC. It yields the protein CASSLVSFSADGYTF.